The table lists the clone carrying this T cell receptor beta chain with a few counts. What it recognizes is unknown. This entry belongs to a study of CD4 T cells in relation to SARS-CoV-2 and coronaviruses. In the study overall: PBMCs were cultured with antigen for over nine days before TCR beta sequencing. The negative reference was HIV-1 Nef peptide pool or peptide-free culture.

The germline V and J ends were trimmed by 5 bases and 2 bases, with 12 bases remaining between them. The germline V gene has CDR1 KGHSH and CDR2 LQKENI. The CDR3 is made up of 14 amino acids. Sequenced by immunoSEQ multiplex PCR; TCRdb stores in-frame clones only, minus some. The sample lists roughly 20,000 clones, under 85% occurring once. Findings of the study overall: Samples before the pandemic and after infection were not matched within any donor.

Before the COVID-19 pandemic, during about 2010-2018, CD4+ T cells were taken from unexposed donors. CD4+ T cells were isolated from the cells after 10 days of culture. Source material: CD4+ T cells from PBMCs, cultured in vitro. The source is a human donor in good health. The chain carries TRBV18 and TRBJ1-2; D call uncertain. The CDR3 loop reads CASSSEVTNYGYTF. CDR3 bases: TGTGCCAGCTCATCAGAGGTCACAAACTATGGCTACACCTTC.